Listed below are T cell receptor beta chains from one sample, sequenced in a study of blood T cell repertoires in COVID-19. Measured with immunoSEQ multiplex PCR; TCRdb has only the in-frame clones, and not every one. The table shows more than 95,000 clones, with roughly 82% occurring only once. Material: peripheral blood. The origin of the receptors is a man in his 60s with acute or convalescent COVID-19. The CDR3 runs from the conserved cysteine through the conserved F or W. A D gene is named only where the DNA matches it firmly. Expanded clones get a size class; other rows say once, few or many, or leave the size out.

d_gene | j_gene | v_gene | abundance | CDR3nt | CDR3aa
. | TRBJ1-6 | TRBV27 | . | TGTGCCAGCAGTTCGACAGACCCCGCCCGGTCACCCCTCCACTTT | CASSSTDPARSPLHF
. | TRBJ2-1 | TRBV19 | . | TGTGCCAGTAGTGACTGGTCGGTAGCGGCGGCCTACAATGAGCAGTTCTTC | CASSDWSVAAAYNEQFF
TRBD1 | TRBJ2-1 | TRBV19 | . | TGTGCCAGTACCCCCGGGACAGGGATGTCCTACAATGAGCAGTTCTTC | CASTPGTGMSYNEQFF
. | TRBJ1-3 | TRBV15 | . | TGTGCCACCAGCAGTGGGGGGGGTTCCTTCTACGGAAACACCATATATTTT | CATSSGGGSFYGNTIYF
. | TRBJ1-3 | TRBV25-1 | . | TGTGCCAGCAGAAGCGATCACTCTGGAAACACCATATATTTT | CASRSDHSGNTIYF
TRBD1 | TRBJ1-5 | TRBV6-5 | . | TGTGCCAGCAGCAAGGGACAGGGGACAGCTCAGCCCCAGCATTTT | CASSKGQGTAQPQHF
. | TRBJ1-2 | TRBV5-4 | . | TGTGCCAGCAGCTTCTTTGGGGGGGGTAACTATGGCTACACCTTC | CASSFFGGGNYGYTF
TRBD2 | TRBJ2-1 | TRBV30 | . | TGTGCCTGGAGTGATAAGGGACTAGCCTACAATGAGCAGTTCTTC | CAWSDKGLAYNEQFF
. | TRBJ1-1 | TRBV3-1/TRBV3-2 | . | TGTGCCAGCAGCACACCAGGGGCCCTGAACACTGAAGCTTTCTTT | CASSTPGALNTEAFF
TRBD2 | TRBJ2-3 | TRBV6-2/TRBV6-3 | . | TGTGCCAGCAGCAAGCGGGCGGGAGCGCACACAGATACGCAGTATTTT | CASSKRAGAHTDTQYF
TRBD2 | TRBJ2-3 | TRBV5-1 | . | TGCGCCAGCAGCCTGGGACTAGCGGGAGCAACAGATACGCAGTATTTT | CASSLGLAGATDTQYF
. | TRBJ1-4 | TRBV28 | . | TGTGCCAGCATGGATTTATTTATAAGGGGTGGAAAACTGTTTTTT | CASMDLFIRGGKLFF
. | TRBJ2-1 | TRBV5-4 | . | TGTGCCAGCACTTCCGGGACTTTGGGAAAAATTGAGCAGTTCTTC | CASTSGTLGKIEQFF
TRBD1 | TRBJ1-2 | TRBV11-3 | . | TGTGCCAGCAGCTTCCGGACAGGGAATGGCTACACCTTC | CASSFRTGNGYTF
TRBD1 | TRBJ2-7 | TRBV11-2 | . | TGTGCCAGCAGCCAGGACAGGGGTTACGAGCAGTACTTC | CASSQDRGYEQYF
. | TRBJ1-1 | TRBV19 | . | TGTGCCAGTAGTGCCCAGTTGAACACTGAAGCTTTCTTT | CASSAQLNTEAFF
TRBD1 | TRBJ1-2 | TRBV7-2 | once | TGTGCCAGCAGCTACGCTCCGGGACAGACGTATGGCTACACCTTC | CASSYAPGQTYGYTF
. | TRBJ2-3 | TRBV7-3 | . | TGTGCCAGCAGCTTATCGCGGGGCTTCACAGATACGCAGTATTTT | CASSLSRGFTDTQYF
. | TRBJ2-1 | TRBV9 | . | TGTGCCAGCAGAACTGAGGCGAGCAATGAGCAGTTCTTC | CASRTEASNEQFF
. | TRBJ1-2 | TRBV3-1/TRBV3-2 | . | TGTGCCAGCAGCCAATTGGACATTACCTATGGCTACACCTTC | CASSQLDITYGYTF
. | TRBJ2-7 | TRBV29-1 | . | TGCAGCGTTGAAGGCAGGGGGGACGAGCAGTACTTC | CSVEGRGDEQYF
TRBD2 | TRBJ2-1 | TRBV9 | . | TGTGCCAGCAGCTTGACTAGCAACTCCTACAATGAGCAGTTCTTC | CASSLTSNSYNEQFF
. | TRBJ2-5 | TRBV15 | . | TGTGCCACCAGCAGAGATTTGGCGGGGTCCCAAGAGACCCAGTACTTC | CATSRDLAGSQETQYF
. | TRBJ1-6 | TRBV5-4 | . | TGTGCCAGCAGCCCCGGGGGGCGGAATAATTCACCCCTCCACTTT | CASSPGGRNNSPLHF
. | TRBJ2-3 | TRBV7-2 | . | TGTGCCAGCAGCCCAAGGGGGGGGCGTGAAGATACGCAGTATTTT | CASSPRGGREDTQYF
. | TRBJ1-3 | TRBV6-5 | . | TGTGCCAGCAGTTCGGCAGGGCTCTCTGGAAACACCATATATTTT | CASSSAGLSGNTIYF
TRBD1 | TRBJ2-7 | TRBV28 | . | TGTGCCAGCAGTCCCCAGACAGGGTTATCCTACGAGCAGTACTTC | CASSPQTGLSYEQYF
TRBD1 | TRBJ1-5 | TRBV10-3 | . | TGTGCCATCAGTGAAACGGTACAGGGGAATCAGCCCCAGCATTTT | CAISETVQGNQPQHF
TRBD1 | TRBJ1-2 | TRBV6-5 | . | TGTGCCAGCACCGGACAGGGTCTAGTCTATGGCTACACCTTC | CASTGQGLVYGYTF
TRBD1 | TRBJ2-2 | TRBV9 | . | TGTGCCAGCAGCACCCGGACAGGGGGGGCCGGGGAGCTGTTTTTT | CASSTRTGGAGELFF
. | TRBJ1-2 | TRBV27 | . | TGTGCCAGCAGTTTGCGGGGGAACTATGGCTACACCTTC | CASSLRGNYGYTF
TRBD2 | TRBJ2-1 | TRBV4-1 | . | TGCGCCAGCAGCTACCCTAGCGGGGGGGCGAGCAATGAGCAGTTCTTC | CASSYPSGGASNEQFF
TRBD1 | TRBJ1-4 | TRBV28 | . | TGTGCCAGCAGTTCTACAGGGGGAACTAATGAAAAACTGTTTTTT | CASSSTGGTNEKLFF
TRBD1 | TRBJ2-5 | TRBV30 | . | TGTGCCTGGAGTGTACTTTCTGGGACAGGGGAACAGACCCAGTACTTC | CAWSVLSGTGEQTQYF
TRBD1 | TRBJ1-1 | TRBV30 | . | TGTGCCTGGGGACGGGACAGGGCAACTCGGAACACTGAAGCTTTCTTT | CAWGRDRATRNTEAFF
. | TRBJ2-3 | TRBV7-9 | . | TGTGCCAGCAGCCTCCGCCTTCGGGCTAGCAACGGCACAGATACGCAGTATTTT | CASSLRLRASNGTDTQYF
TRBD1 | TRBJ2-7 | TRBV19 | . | TGTGCCAGTAGTCCCGGACAGGGGGACGAGCAGTACTTC | CASSPGQGDEQYF
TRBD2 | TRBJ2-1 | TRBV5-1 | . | TGCGCCAGCAGCCCTTCTAGCGGGGGTTACAATGAGCAGTTCTTC | CASSPSSGGYNEQFF
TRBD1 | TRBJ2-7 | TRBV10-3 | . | TGTGCCATCAGTGAGAGACAGGGGGCAAACGAGCAGTACTTC | CAISERQGANEQYF
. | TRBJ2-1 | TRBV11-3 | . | TGTGCCAGCAGCCCCGGTGGTGGTGAGCAGTTCTTC | CASSPGGGEQFF
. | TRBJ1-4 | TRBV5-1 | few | TGCGCCAGCAGCTCGGGACATGGGGATGAAAAACTGTTTTTT | CASSSGHGDEKLFF
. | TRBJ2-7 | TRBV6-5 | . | TGTGCCAGCAGTTACTCGGGGGCTGCGGGGGCCTACGAGCAGTACTTC | CASSYSGAAGAYEQYF
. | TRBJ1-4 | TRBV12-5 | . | TGTGCTAGTGGTTTGTTCGGGGGGGAAAAACTGTTTTTT | CASGLFGGEKLFF
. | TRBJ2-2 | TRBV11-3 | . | TGTGCCAGCAGCCATGCCCCTCCCGGGACTTCGCACCGGAACACCGGGGAGCTGTTTTTT | CASSHAPPGTSHRNTGELFF
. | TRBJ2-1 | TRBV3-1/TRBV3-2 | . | TGTGCCAGCAGCCAAGGAGACAAGGGGTTCTACAATGAGCAGTTCTTC | CASSQGDKGFYNEQFF
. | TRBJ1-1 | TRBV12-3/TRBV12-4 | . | TGTGCCAGTCAGATGAACACTGAAGCTTTCTTT | CASQMNTEAFF
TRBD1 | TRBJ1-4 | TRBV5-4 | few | TGTGCCAGCAGCCCCGGGACAGGTACCACTAATGAAAAACTGTTTTTT | CASSPGTGTTNEKLFF
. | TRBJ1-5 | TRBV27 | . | TGTGCCAGCAGTTTAACTCCGAATCAGCCCCAGCATTTT | CASSLTPNQPQHF
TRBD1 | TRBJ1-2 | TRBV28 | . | TGTGCCAGCAGTCCACCGACAGGGGACGATGACACCTTC | CASSPPTGDDDTF
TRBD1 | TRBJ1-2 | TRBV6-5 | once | TGTGCCAGCAGTTCCCTTACAGGGGGCGTATTTGGCTACACCTTC | CASSSLTGGVFGYTF
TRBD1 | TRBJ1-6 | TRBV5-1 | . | TGCGCCAGCAGCTGGCAGGGGGCTTTCGATTCACCCCTCCACTTT | CASSWQGAFDSPLHF